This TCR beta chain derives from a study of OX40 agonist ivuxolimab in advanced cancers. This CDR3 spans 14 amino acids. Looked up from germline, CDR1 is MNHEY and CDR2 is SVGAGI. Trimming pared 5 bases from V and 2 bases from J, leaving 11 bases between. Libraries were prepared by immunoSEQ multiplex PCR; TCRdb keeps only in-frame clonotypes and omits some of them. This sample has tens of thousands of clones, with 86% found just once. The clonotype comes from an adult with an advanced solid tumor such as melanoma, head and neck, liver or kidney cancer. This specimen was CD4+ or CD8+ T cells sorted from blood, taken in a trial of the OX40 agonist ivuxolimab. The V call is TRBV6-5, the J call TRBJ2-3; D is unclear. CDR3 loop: CASSRSGLTDTQYF. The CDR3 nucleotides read TGTGCCAGCAGTCGGTCGGGCCTCACAGATACGCAGTATTTT.